This T cell receptor beta chain was captured in a study of blood T cell repertoires in COVID-19. This CDR3 contains 9 residues. V shed 4 bases, J shed 14 bases, and the junction held 1 base outside the gene matches. Germline V gene lookup returns CDR1 DFQATT and CDR2 SNEGSKA (reference sequence). As originally analysed: Researchers report that nucleated cell counts were estimated from reference gene primer amplification. Produced via immunoSEQ multiplex PCR; TCRdb's table is partial and in-frame only. That table is the source of V, J and clone size, and D and trimming were worked out from the DNA. The table lists a few hundred thousand clones, roughly nine tenths of them singletons.

The TCR comes from a man in his sixties who had recovered from COVID-19. V usage is TRBV20-1 and J usage is TRBJ2-1, with TRBD1 identical over 8 bases. The sample taken for sequencing was peripheral blood. The CDR3 DNA sequence: TGCAGTGCTACGGACAGGGAGTTCTTC. Protein product: CSATDREFF.